The T cell receptor (beta chain) under discussion was sequenced for a study of T cell clonality in common variable immunodeficiency. Only in-frame clones appear in the TCRdb table, and some are missing; sequencing was by immunoSEQ multiplex PCR. Altogether about 43,000 clones were found in the sample, and no singletons occur. This clone has just a few counts. The DNA ends 3 residues before the CDR3 does, and the rest of the CDR3 is filled in from the germline J gene. V gave up 0 bases and J gave up 4 bases, with 13 bases separating them. The CDR3 runs 15 residues. Germline V gene data show CDR1 as GTSNPN and CDR2 as SVGIG (reference sequence).

The TCR originated in a person aged 18 to 75 in good health. This chain connects TRBV30 to TRBJ1-5; tentatively, D is TRBD1 (5 bases). Sequenced: peripheral blood mononuclear cells. The CDR3 bases that were read are TGTGCCTGGAGTGTACTGTCGGGGGGAAATCAGCCC. Translating it yields CAWSVLSGGNQP. The entire CDR3 reads CAWSVLSGGNQPQHF.